Each of the 13 T cell receptor beta chains below was sequenced from the same sample in a study of OX40 agonist ivuxolimab in advanced cancers. Sequenced by immunoSEQ multiplex PCR; TCRdb stores in-frame clones only, minus some. The table has roughly 70,000 clones, roughly nine tenths seen once; the top ten hold around 3.6%. Sequenced material: CD4+ or CD8+ T cells sorted from blood, taken in a trial of the OX40 agonist ivuxolimab. The receptor source for this set is an adult with an advanced solid tumor such as melanoma, head and neck, liver or kidney cancer.

Comment on this clone: One end of the junction fails to match germline, which may point to a read error. The rearrangement links TRBV5-8 to TRBJ2-7; the match to TRBD1 covers 9 bases. This CDR3 region has 12 residues. CDR1 and CDR2 (germline): SGHTS, YDEGEE. The CDR3 loop reads CASSLGTGKRHF. Written as DNA, the CDR3 is TGTGCCAGCAGCTTAGGGACAGGGAAAAGGCACTTC.

The chain recombines TRBV7-9 with TRBJ2-2; possible D gene TRBD1, 5 bases. The CDR3 spans 14 residues. V was shortened by 5 bases and J by 7 bases, with 14 bases between the two germline ends. Per the germline V gene, CDR1 is SEHNR and CDR2 is FQNEAQ (reference sequence). The CDR3 loop is CASSPGRVDGELFF. The CDR3 DNA reads TGTGCCAGCAGCCCTGGCAGGGTGGACGGGGAGCTGTTTTTT.

This chain uses TRBV7-3 with TRBJ2-7; TRBD1 agrees at 11 bases. Germline V gene data show CDR1 as SGHTA and CDR2 as FQGTGA. CDR3 size: 14 residues. V trimming: 5 bases; J trimming: 5 bases; junction bases outside the gene matches: 5. CDR3 coding DNA: TGTGCCAGCAGCCGGGACAGGGGGAGTGACGAGCAGTACTTC. Protein sequence: CASSRDRGSDEQYF. Combining the CDR3 with reference TRBV7-3 and TRBJ2-7 gives the whole variable domain GAGVSQTPSNKVTEKGKYVELRCDPISGHTALYWYRQSLGQGPEFLIYFQGTGAADDSGLPNDRFFAVRPEGSVSTLKIQRTERGDSAVYLCASSRDRGSDEQYFGPGTRLTVT.

The rearrangement joins TRBV5-1 to TRBJ2-5; the D gene is possibly TRBD1 (5 bases). The CDR3 is 12 residues long. The germline CDR1 and CDR2 sequences are SGHRS and YFSETQ. Between the trimmed V and J ends, which lost 4 bases and 4 bases, there was a span of 8 bases. The CDR3 DNA is TGCGCCAGCAGCGGGCAGGGAGAGACCCAGTACTTC. It yields the protein CASSGQGETQYF.

The chain recombines TRBV7-9 with TRBJ2-1, with D hard to call. Per germline, CDR1 SEHNR and CDR2 FQNEAQ (reference sequence). V lost 4 bases, J lost 0 bases, and 16 bases lay in between. This CDR3 region has 17 residues. CDR3 loop: CASSYLGQASSYNEQFF. CDR3 nucleotide sequence: TGTGCCAGCAGCTACCTCGGGCAGGCATCCTCCTACAATGAGCAGTTCTTC.

The chain couples TRBV5-1 to TRBJ2-5; 8 nucleotides align to TRBD1. Germline lookup yields CDR1 SGHRS and CDR2 YFSETQ. Losses at the gene ends were 0 bases for V and 1 base for J; bases not matched to a gene: 2. This CDR3 has 15 amino acids. CDR3 bases: TGCGCCAGCAGCTTGGCCGGGACAGGCCAAGAGACCCAGTACTTC. Translation: CASSLAGTGQETQYF.

The chain combines TRBV2 with TRBJ1-1; D gene uncertain. This CDR3 has 14 residues. Germline V gene sequence: CDR1 SNHLY, CDR2 FYNNEI. V was pared by 7 bases and J by 0 bases, with 12 bases between. For the CDR3, the DNA is TGTGCCAGCACCATAGGGCTGCTGAACACTGAAGCTTTCTTT. Its protein is CASTIGLLNTEAFF.

The gene calls are TRBV6-5 and TRBJ2-2, with unresolved D. Germline V lookup: CDR1 MNHEY, CDR2 SVGAGI. This CDR3 comprises 13 residues. The ends were cut back, 6 bases at V and 6 bases at J, with 11 bases in the middle. The CDR3 region is CASSPSRPGELFF. The DNA of the CDR3 is TGTGCCAGCAGCCCAAGTAGACCCGGGGAGCTGTTTTTT.

This chain joins TRBV6-1 and TRBJ2-3, with 8 bases lining up with TRBD2. CDR3 length: 14 residues. Germline CDR1 and CDR2: MNHNS and SASEGT. The J segment lost 4 bases and the V segment lost 7 bases, leaving 7 bases of the junction unmatched. CDR3 loop: CASTQRERADTQYF. DNA for the CDR3: TGTGCCAGCACCCAGCGGGAGAGGGCAGATACGCAGTATTTT.

The chain joins TRBV5-1 to TRBJ1-5, with a weak D call TRBD1 (5 bases). Germline values: CDR1 SGHRS, CDR2 YFSETQ. Trimming took off 5 bases at V and 5 bases at J, with 17 bases between the two ends. This CDR3 comprises 15 residues. The CDR3 spells CASRPGTATHQPQHF. The CDR3 DNA follows: TGCGCCAGCAGACCCGGGACCGCGACACATCAGCCCCAGCATTTT.

J is TRBJ1-4 and V is TRBV28; 7 positions agree with TRBD1. Germline CDR1 and CDR2: MDHEN and SYDVKM. The V and J ends lost 4 bases and 0 bases, in that order; junction bases with no gene match: 8. There are 17 residues in the CDR3. The CDR3 DNA follows: TGTGCCAGCAGTTCACGACAGGGCCGGGCAACTAATGAAAAACTGTTTTTT. It yields the protein CASSSRQGRATNEKLFF.

This rearrangement joins TRBV6-1 to TRBJ2-5; D might be TRBD2 (6 bases). The DNA end favors TRBJ2-7, so the J call may be wrong. Germline assignment: CDR1 MNHNS and CDR2 SASEGT. This CDR3 region has 14 residues. DNA for the CDR3: TGTGCCAGCAGTGTTCAGTCCGGGGGTGGCGAGCAGTACTTC. It is translated as CASSVQSGGGEQYF.

This rearrangement joins TRBV5-4 to TRBJ1-6, with a tentative D call TRBD1 (5 bases). Trimming removed 7 bases from V and 8 bases from J, with 16 bases in between. Germline loops: CDR1 SGHNT, CDR2 YYREEE (reference sequence). This CDR3 spans 14 amino acids. Here the CDR3 reads CASRAGTTDSPLHF. CDR3 coding DNA: TGTGCCAGCCGGGCCGGGACTACGGATTCACCCCTCCACTTT.